This TCR beta chain was identified in a study of breast tumors, draining lymph nodes, adjacent tissues. Via MiXCR, TCRdb re-called the multiplex PCR reads, giving one row per CDR3 protein. The sample includes 140,000 to 150,000 distinct CDR3 sequences, around a third of them seen just once. Axillary draining lymph nodes of breast cancer patients supplied the node samples. Trimming pared 3 bases from V and 5 bases from J, leaving 15 bases between. The CDR3 is 15 residues long. This clonotype appeared many times. The clonotype was recovered from a female donor with breast cancer. Some clones in this sample may be carry-over from other donors' samples. The sample taken for sequencing was axillary lymph node tissue. This chain joins TRBV12-3 or TRBV12-4 and TRBJ2-3; possible D gene TRBD2, 5 bases. This CDR3 is CASSLSLAPQDTQYF. The CDR3 nucleotides are TGTGCCAGCAGTTTGAGTCTAGCCCCCCAAGATACGCAGTATTTT.